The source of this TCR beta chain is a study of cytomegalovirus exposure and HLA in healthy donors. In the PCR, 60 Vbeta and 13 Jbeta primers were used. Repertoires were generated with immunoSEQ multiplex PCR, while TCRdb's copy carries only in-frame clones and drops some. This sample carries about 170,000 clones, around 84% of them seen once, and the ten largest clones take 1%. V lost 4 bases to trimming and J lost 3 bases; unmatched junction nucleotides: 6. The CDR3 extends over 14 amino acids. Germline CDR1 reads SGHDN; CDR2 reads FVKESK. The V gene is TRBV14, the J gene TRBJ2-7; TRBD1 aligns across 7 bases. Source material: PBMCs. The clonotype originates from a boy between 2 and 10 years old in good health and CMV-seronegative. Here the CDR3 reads CASSPDRRDYEQYF. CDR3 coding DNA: TGTGCCAGCAGCCCGGACAGGAGAGACTACGAGCAGTACTTC.